This T cell receptor beta chain originates from a study of human T cells and chemical hapten exposure. As to time point: patch test 1, 2 weeks after DPC sensitization. Described treatment: therapeutic diphenylcyclopropenone sensitization with weekly scalp DPC. The donor pool consisted of alopecia patients aged 18 to 70 years, considered suitable for DPC. This clonotype has ten or more counts. What it binds is not known. Original methodology: Counting gave a median of around 100,000 TCRs per sample, with values ranging from about 23,224 to 690,600. TCRdb re-analysed the RACE reads in MiXCR, keeping a single row per CDR3 protein. TCRdb's processing, not the authors' own work, is the source of the V and J calls. The data hold 75,000 to 95,000 distinct CDR3 sequences, with roughly 10% observed a single time. The germline CDR1 and CDR2 sequences are DFQATT and SNEGSKA (reference sequence). Trimming took off 0 bases at V and 6 bases at J, with 15 bases between the two ends. The CDR3 totals 15 residues.

Whole-study findings and limits: Patch test score tracked positively with PT1 expanded TCR counts. Sensitizing to DPC left TCRs with a frequency above 1 in 1000 unaltered.

The rearrangement uses TRBV20-1 and TRBJ1-5; D ambiguous. The source material was whole blood, sampled in connection with sensitization to the hapten diphenylcyclopropenone (DPC). The TCR was taken from a woman aged 55-69 years with alopecia areata. Some clones in this sample may be carry-over from other donors' samples. This CDR3 reads CSAREASRLGQPQHF. CDR3 sequence (DNA): TGCAGTGCTAGAGAAGCGTCTAGGTTGGGTCAGCCCCAGCATTTT.